Listed below are T cell receptor beta chains from one sample, sequenced in a study of cytomegalovirus exposure and HLA in healthy donors. Clones were read by immunoSEQ multiplex PCR, and TCRdb kept only the in-frame ones, dropping some. The sample yields 150,000 or so clones, around four fifths seen once. The sequenced material came from PBMCs. The receptors come from a man in his thirties or forties in good health and CMV-seronegative. CDR3s include the opening cysteine and the closing phenylalanine or tryptophan. The D gene is left open where the match is weak. Not every row has a clone size; where given, it reads once, few, many or a size class.

TRBD1	TRBJ2-1	NA	TRBV5-6	CASSTTRGRDGNEQFF	TGTGCCAGCAGCACTACGAGGGGGCGTGACGGCAATGAGCAGTTCTTC
NA	TRBJ1-6	once	TRBV9	CASSVALAPGDSPLHF	TGTGCCAGCAGCGTAGCTCTGGCCCCAGGGGATTCACCCCTCCACTTT
NA	TRBJ2-1	NA	TRBV5-1	CANSPPGALSYNEQFF	TGCGCCAACAGCCCTCCCGGAGCCCTCTCCTACAATGAGCAGTTCTTC
TRBD1	TRBJ2-2	NA	TRBV5-1	CASSEPGQGGYAPTGELFF	TGCGCCAGCAGCGAGCCCGGACAGGGGGGGTATGCTCCTACCGGGGAGCTGTTTTTT
TRBD2	TRBJ2-7	once	TRBV28	CASNSKTTSGRAYGQYF	TGTGCCAGCAACTCCAAAACCACTAGCGGGAGGGCCTACGGGCAGTACTTC
TRBD1	TRBJ1-1	NA	TRBV6-6	CASSSTGRAEAFF	TGTGCCAGCAGCTCGACAGGGCGGGCTGAAGCTTTCTTT
TRBD1	TRBJ2-7	NA	TRBV5-6	CASSLGTGGPYEQYF	TGTGCCAGCAGCTTGGGGACAGGGGGGCCCTACGAGCAGTACTTC
TRBD1	TRBJ1-2	NA	TRBV30	CAWEGLQGGLYGYTF	TGTGCCTGGGAGGGACTACAGGGGGGCCTGTATGGCTACACCTTC
TRBD1	TRBJ2-3	NA	TRBV4-2	CASSQVGQGSHTDTQYF	TGTGCCAGCAGCCAAGTGGGACAGGGATCCCACACAGATACGCAGTATTTT
NA	TRBJ2-3	NA	TRBV6-5	CASVARAASGTQYF	TGTGCCAGCGTGGCGCGGGCTGCTTCGGGTACGCAGTATTTT
NA	TRBJ2-5	NA	TRBV7-2	CASSLGGLWVGETQYF	TGTGCCAGCAGCTTAGGAGGTCTGTGGGTAGGAGAGACCCAGTACTTC
TRBD2	TRBJ2-2	NA	TRBV28	CASRGGGRGGELFF	TGTGCCAGCAGGGGTGGCGGGAGGGGCGGGGAGCTGTTTTTT
TRBD1	TRBJ1-1	NA	TRBV19	CASSIETGVNTEAFF	TGTGCCAGTAGTATAGAAACAGGGGTGAACACTGAAGCTTTCTTT
TRBD1	TRBJ1-1	NA	TRBV7-9	CASSLLQGERNTEAFF	TGTGCCAGCAGCTTATTACAGGGGGAACGGAACACTGAAGCTTTCTTT
TRBD1	TRBJ1-2	few	TRBV7-9	CSSSLEQGDTVNYGYTF	TGTTCCAGCAGCTTAGAACAGGGGGACACGGTTAACTATGGCTACACCTTC
TRBD1	TRBJ2-7	NA	TRBV7-8	CASSIGQGTEQYF	TGTGCCAGCAGCATCGGACAGGGCACCGAGCAGTACTTC
NA	TRBJ2-4	NA	TRBV28	CASSQLAGGIIQYF	TGTGCCAGTTCCCAGCTGGCAGGGGGGATCATTCAGTACTTC